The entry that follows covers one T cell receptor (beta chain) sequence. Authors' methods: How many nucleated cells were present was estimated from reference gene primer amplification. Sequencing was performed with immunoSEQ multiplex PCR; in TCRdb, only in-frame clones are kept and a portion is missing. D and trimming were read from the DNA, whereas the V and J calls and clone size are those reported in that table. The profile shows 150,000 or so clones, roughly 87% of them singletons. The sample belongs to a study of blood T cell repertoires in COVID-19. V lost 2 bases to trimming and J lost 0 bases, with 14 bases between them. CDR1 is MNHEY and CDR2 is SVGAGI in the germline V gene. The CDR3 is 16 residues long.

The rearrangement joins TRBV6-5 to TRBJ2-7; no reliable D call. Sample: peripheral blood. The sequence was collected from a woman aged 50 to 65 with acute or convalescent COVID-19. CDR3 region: CASSYPQLTPSYEQYF. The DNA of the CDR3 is TGTGCCAGCAGTTACCCGCAGTTGACACCCTCCTACGAGCAGTACTTC.